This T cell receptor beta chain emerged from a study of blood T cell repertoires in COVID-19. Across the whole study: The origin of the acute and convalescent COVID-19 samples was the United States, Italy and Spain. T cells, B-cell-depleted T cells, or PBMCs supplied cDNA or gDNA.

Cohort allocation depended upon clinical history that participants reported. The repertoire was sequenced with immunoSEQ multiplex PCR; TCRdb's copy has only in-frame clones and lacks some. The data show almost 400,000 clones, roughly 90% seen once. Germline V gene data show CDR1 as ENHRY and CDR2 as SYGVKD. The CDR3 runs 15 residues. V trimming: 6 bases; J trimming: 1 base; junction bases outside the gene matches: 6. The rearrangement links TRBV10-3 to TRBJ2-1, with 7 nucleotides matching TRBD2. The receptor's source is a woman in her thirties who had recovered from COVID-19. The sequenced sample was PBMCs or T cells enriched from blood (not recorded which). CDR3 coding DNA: TGTGCCATCAGACAAGGACTAGTTTCCTACAATGAGCAGTTCTTC. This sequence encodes CAIRQGLVSYNEQFF.